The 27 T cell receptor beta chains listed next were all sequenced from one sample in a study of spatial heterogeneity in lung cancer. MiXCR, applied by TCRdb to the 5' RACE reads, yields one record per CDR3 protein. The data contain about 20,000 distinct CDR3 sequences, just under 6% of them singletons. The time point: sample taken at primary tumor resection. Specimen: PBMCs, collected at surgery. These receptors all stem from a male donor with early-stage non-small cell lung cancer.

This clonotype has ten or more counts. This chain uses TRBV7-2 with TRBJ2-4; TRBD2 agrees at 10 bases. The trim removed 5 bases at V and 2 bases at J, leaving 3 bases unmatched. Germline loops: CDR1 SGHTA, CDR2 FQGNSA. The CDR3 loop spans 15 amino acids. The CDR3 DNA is TGTGCCAGCAGCCCTAGCGGGAGAACCAAAAACATTCAGTACTTC. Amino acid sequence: CASSPSGRTKNIQYF.

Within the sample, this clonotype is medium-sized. As DNA, the CDR3 is TGTGCCAGCTGGGGACAGGGGACCCCCGGGGAGCTGTTTTTT. Its protein is CASWGQGTPGELFF. This chain uses TRBV28 with TRBJ2-2, with 10 positions matching TRBD1. Germline CDR1 is MDHEN and CDR2 is SYDVKM. The CDR3 is made up of 14 amino acids. The V segment lost 8 bases and the J segment 6 bases; nucleotides outside the gene matches: 6.

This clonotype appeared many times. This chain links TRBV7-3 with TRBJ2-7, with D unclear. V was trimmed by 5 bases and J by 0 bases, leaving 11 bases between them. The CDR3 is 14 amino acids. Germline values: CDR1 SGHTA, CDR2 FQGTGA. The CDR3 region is CASSRLPGSYEQYF. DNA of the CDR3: TGTGCCAGCAGCCGTCTCCCTGGCTCCTACGAGCAGTACTTC.

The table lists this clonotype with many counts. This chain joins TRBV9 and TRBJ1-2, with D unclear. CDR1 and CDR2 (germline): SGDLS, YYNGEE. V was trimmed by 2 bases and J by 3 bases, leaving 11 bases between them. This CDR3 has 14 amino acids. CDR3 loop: CASSVDAQDYGYTF. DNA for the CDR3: TGTGCCAGCAGCGTCGACGCTCAGGACTATGGCTACACCTTC.

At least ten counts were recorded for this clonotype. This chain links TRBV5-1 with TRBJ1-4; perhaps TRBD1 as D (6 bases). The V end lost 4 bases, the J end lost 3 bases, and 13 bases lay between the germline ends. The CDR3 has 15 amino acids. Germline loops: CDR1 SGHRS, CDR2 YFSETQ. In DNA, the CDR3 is TGCGCCAGCAGCCCCGGGGGCGCCTCTAATGAAAAACTGTTTTTT. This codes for CASSPGGASNEKLFF.

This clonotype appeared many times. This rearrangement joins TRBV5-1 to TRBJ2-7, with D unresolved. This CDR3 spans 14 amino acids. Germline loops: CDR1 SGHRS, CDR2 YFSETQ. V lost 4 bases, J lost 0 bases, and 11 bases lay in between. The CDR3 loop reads CASSVSVSSYEQYF. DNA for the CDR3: TGCGCCAGCAGCGTATCAGTTAGCTCCTACGAGCAGTACTTC.

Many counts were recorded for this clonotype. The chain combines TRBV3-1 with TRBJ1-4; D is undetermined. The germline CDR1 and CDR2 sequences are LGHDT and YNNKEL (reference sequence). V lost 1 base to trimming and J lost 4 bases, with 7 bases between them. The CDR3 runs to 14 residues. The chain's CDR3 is CASSQGPVNEKLFF. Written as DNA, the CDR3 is TGTGCCAGCAGCCAAGGACCTGTTAATGAAAAACTGTTTTTT.

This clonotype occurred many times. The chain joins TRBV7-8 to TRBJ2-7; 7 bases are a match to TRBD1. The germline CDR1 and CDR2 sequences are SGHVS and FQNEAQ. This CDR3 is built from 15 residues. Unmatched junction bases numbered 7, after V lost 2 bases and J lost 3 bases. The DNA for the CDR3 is TGTGCCAGCAGCTTAAGGCGACAGGGAGTCTACGAGCAGTACTTC. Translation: CASSLRRQGVYEQYF.

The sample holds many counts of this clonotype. CDR3 sequence: CAISELQETQYF. CDR3 DNA: TGTGCCATCAGTGAGCTCCAAGAGACCCAGTACTTC. The chain links TRBV10-3 to TRBJ2-5; D unclear. Trimming took 2 bases from V and 1 from J, leaving 2 bases between them. Germline CDR1 is ENHRY and CDR2 is SYGVKD. CDR3 length equals 12 residues.

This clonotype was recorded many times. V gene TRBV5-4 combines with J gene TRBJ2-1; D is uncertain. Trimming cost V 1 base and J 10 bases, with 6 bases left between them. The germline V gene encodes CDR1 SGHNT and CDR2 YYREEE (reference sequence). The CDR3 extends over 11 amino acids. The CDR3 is CASSLKGEQFF. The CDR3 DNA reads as TGTGCCAGCAGCTTGAAAGGGGAGCAGTTCTTC. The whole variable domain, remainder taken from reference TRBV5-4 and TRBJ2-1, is ETGVTQSPTHLIKTRGQQVTLRCSSQSGHNTVSWYQQALGQGPQFIFQYYREEENGRGNFPPRFSGLQFPNYSSELNVNALELDDSALYLCASSLKGEQFFGPGTRLTVL.

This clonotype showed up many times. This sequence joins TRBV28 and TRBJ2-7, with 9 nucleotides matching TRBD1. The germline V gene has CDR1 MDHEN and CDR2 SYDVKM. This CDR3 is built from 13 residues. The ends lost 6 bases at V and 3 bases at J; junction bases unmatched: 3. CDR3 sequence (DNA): TGTGCCAGCAGGACAGGGGGTGTCTACGAGCAGTACTTC. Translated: CASRTGGVYEQYF.

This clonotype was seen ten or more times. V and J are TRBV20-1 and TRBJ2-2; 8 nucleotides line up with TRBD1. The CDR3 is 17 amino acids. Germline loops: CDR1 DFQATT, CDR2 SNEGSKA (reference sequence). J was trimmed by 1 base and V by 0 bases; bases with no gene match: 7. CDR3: CSARDPTGTGNTGELFF. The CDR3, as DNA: TGCAGTGCTAGAGATCCGACGGGGACAGGGAACACCGGGGAGCTGTTTTTT.

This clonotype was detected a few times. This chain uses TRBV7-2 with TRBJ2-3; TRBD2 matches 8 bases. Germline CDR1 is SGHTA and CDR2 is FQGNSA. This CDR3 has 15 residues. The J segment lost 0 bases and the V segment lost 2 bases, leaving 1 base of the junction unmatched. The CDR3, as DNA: TGTGCCAGCAGCTTACAGCGGGGGAGCACAGATACGCAGTATTTT. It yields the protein CASSLQRGSTDTQYF.

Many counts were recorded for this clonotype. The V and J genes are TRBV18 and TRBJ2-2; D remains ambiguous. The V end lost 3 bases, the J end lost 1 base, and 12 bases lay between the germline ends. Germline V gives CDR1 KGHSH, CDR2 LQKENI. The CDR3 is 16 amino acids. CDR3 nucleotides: TGTGCCAGCTCACCCCTACGCGGATTGAACACCGGGGAGCTGTTTTTT. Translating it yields CASSPLRGLNTGELFF. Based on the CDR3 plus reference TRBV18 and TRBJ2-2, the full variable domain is NAGVMQNPRHLVRRRGQEARLRCSPMKGHSHVYWYRQLPEEGLKFMVYLQKENIIDESGMPKERFSAEFPKEGPSILRIQQVVRGDSAAYFCASSPLRGLNTGELFFGEGSRLTVL.

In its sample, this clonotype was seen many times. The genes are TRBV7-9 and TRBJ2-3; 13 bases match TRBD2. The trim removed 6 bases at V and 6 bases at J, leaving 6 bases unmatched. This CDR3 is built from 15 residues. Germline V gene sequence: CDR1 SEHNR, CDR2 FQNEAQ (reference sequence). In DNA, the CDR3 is TGTGCCAGCAGTCTGGGGACTAGCGGGACGGATACGCAGTATTTT. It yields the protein CASSLGTSGTDTQYF.

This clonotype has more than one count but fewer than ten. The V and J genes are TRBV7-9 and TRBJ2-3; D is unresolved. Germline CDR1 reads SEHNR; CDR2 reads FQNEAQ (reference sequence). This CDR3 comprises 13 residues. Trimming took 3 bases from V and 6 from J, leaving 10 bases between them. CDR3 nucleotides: TGTGCCAGCAGCTTCGGACGTTTGGATACGCAGTATTTT. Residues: CASSFGRLDTQYF.

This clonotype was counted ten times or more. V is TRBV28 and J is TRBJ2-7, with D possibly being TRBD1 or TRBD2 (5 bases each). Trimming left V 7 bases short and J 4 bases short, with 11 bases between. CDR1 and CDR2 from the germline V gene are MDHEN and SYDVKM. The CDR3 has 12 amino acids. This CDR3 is CASTLEGYEQYF. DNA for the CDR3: TGTGCCAGCACCTTAGAGGGGTACGAGCAGTACTTC.

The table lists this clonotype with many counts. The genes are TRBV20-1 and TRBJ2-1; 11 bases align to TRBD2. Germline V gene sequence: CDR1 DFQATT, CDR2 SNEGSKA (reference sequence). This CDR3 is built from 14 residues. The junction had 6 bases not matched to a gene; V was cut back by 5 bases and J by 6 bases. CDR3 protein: CSAPTSGAVNEQFF. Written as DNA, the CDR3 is TGCAGTGCTCCGACTAGCGGGGCTGTCAATGAGCAGTTCTTC.

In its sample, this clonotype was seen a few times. CDR3 loop: CSVADREIQTGELFF. CDR3 sequence (DNA): TGCAGCGTTGCTGACCGGGAGATCCAGACCGGGGAGCTGTTTTTT. The chain employs TRBV29-1 and TRBJ2-2; D possibly corresponds to TRBD2 (6 bases). V lost 4 bases and J lost 5, with 17 bases in between. Per germline, CDR1 SQVTM and CDR2 ANQGSEA. The CDR3 runs to 15 residues.

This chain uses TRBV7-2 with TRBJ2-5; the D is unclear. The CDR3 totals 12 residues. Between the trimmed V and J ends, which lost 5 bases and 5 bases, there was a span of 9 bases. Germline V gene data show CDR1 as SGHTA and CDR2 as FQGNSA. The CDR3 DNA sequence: TGTGCCAGCAGCCTTAAACCGGAGACCCAGTACTTC. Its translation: CASSLKPETQYF.

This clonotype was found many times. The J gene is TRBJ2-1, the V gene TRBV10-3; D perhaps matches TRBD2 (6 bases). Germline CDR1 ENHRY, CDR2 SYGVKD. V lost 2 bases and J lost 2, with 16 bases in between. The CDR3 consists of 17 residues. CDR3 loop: CAISETGLGGTYNEQFF. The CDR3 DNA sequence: TGTGCCATCAGTGAGACAGGATTGGGGGGAACCTACAATGAGCAGTTCTTC.

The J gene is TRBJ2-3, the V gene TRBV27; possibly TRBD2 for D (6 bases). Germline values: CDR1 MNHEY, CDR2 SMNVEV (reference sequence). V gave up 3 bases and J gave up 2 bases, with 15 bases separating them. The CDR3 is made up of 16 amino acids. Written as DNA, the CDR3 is TGTGCCAGCAGTTTGGCATCGGGAGTCCTCACAGATACGCAGTATTTT. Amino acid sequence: CASSLASGVLTDTQYF.

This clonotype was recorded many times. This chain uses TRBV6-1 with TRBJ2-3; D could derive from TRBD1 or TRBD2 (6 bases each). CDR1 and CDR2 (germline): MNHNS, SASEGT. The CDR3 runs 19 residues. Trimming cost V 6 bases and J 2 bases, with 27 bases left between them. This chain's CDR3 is CASRAFFGRGERLTDTQYF. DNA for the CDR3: TGTGCCAGCAGAGCCTTTTTTGGAAGGGGGGAAAGACTCACAGATACGCAGTATTTT.

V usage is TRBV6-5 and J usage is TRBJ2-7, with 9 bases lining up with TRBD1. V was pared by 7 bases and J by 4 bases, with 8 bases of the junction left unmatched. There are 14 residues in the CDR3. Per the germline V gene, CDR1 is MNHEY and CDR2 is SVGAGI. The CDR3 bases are TGTGCCAGCACTCCTCCGGGACAGGGTTACGAGCAGTACTTC. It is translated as CASTPPGQGYEQYF.

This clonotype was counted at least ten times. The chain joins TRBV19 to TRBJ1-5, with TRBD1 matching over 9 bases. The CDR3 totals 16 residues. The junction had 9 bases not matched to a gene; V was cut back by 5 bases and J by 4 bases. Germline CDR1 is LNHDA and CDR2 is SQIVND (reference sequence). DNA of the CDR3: TGTGCCAGTAGTTCTACTGGACAGGGGAGGAATCAGCCCCAGCATTTT. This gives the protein CASSSTGQGRNQPQHF.

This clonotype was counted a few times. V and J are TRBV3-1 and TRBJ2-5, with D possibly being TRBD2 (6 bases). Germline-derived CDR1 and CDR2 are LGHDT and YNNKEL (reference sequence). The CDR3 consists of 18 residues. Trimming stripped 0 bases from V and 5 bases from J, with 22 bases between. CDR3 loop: CASSQEVLERAGLETQYF. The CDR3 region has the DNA TGTGCCAGCAGCCAAGAGGTCCTAGAGCGGGCGGGTCTGGAGACCCAGTACTTC.

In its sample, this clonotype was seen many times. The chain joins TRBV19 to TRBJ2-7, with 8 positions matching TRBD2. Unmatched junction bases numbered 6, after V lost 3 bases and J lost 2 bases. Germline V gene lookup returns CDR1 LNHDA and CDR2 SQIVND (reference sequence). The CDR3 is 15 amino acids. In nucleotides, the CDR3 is TGTGCCAGTAGTATCTCGCGGGGGGCCGCCTACGAGCAGTACTTC. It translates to CASSISRGAAYEQYF.